This T cell receptor beta chain came from a study of long-term antiretroviral therapy in people with HIV. Of note for this clone: Its antigen is as yet unknown.

The CDR3 is made up of 16 amino acids. V was pared by 0 bases and J by 3 bases, with 12 bases between. Germline V lookup: CDR1 LNHDA, CDR2 SQIVND (reference sequence). General study points: Diversity increased after ART yet remained lower than in transplant donor controls. Clones that had undergone expansion before ART dominated the repertoire at all time points.

Version v3.0 of the immunoSEQ assay ran at survey level. Researchers set sequencing to target about 35,000-55,000 T-cell genomes per sample. Clones were read by immunoSEQ multiplex PCR, and TCRdb kept only the in-frame ones, dropping some. The table shows 15,000 to 20,000 clones, with 79% occurring only once. The study drew at least one pre-ART and at least two post-ART PBMC samples from every donor. The sequence came from a woman between 40 and 55 years old with HIV. Sample: unsorted PBMCs, taken 2.3 years after starting antiretroviral therapy. The V gene is TRBV19, the J gene TRBJ1-5; D not resolved. The CDR3 sequence: CASSIEGRSDNQPQHF. The CDR3 bases are TGTGCCAGTAGTATAGAGGGCAGGAGTGACAATCAGCCCCAGCATTTT.